This T cell receptor (beta chain) was recorded in a study of metastatic and nonmetastatic thyroid tumors. Study overall: Repertoire comparison spanned blood and tumor or nodule tissue of malignant and benign thyroid patients.

TCRdb re-called clones via MiXCR from the PCR reads. The sample contains about 93,000 clones, roughly an eighth of which appear only once. Before thyroid surgery, none of the patients had received any treatment. Germline loops: CDR1 LGHNA, CDR2 YNFKEQ. The CDR3 loop spans 16 amino acids. Trimming cost V 4 bases and J 2 bases; bases outside gene matches: 7. There are many counts of this clone. The chain combines TRBV4-2 with TRBJ2-3; 9 nucleotides align to TRBD1. The sample was blood. This receptor was identified in a female donor with papillary thyroid cancer or a benign thyroid nodule (not recorded which). Some clones in this sample may be carry-over from other donors' samples. Here the CDR3 DNA reads TGTGCCAGCAGCCCAGACAGGGGGGAATCCACAGATACGCAGTATTTT. This codes for CASSPDRGESTDTQYF.